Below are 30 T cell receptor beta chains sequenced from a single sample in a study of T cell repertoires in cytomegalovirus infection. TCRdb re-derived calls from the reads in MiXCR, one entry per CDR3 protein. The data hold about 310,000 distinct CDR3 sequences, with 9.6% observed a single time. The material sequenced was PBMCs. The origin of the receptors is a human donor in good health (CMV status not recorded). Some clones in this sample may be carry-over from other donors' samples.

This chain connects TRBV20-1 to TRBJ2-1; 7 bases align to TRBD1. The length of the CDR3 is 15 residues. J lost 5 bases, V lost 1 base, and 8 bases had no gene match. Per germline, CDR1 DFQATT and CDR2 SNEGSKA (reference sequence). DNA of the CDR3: TGCAGTGCTAGAGGATTCGAGGGGGCAGACAATGAGCAGTTCTTC. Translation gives CSARGFEGADNEQFF.

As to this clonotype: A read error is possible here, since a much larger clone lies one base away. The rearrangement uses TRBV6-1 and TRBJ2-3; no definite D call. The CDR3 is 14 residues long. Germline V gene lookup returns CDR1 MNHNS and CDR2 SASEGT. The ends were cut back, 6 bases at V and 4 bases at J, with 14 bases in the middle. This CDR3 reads CASRWVDGPDTQYF. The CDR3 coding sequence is TGTGCCAGCAGATGGGTGGATGGTCCAGATACGCAGTATTTT.

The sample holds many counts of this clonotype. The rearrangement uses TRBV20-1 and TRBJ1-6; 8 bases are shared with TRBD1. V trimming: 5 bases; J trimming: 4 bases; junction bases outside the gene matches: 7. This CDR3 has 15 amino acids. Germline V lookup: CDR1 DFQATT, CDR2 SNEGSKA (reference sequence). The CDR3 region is CSALDRVEYNSPLHF. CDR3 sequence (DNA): TGCAGTGCTTTGGACAGGGTGGAATATAATTCACCCCTCCACTTT.

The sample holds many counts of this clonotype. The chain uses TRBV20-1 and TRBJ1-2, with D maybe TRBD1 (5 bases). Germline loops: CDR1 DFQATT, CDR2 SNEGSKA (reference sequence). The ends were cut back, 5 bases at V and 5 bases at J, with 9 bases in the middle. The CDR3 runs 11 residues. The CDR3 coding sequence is TGCAGTGCTCCCCCAGGGTATGGCTACACCTTC. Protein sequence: CSAPPGYGYTF.

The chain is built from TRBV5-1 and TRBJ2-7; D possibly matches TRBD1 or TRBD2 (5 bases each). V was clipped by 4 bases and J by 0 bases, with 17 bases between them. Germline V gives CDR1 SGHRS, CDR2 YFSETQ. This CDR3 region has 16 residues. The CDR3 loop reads CASSPGTAARSYEQYV. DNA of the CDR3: TGCGCCAGCAGCCCGGGGACGGCCGCCCGCTCCTACGAGCAGTACGTC.

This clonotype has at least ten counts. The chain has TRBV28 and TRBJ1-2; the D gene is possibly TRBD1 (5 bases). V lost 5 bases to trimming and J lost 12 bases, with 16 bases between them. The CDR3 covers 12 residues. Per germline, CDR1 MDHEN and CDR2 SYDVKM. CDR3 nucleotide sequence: TGTGCCAGCAGTGGGACCTACACTCGCCACACCTTC. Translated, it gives CASSGTYTRHTF.

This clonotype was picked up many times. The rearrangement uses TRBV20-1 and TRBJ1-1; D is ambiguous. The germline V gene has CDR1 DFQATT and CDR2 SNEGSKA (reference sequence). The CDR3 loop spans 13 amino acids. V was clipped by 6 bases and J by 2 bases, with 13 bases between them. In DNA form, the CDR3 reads TGCAGTGCCCCGGACCTCATTAACACTGAAGCTTTCTTT. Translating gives CSAPDLINTEAFF.

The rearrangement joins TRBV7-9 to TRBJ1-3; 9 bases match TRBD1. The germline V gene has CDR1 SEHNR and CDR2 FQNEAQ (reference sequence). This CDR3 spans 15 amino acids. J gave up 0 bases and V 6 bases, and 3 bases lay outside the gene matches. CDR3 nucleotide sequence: TGTGCCAGCAGAACAGGGGGCTACTCTGGAAACACCATATATTTT. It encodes CASRTGGYSGNTIYF.

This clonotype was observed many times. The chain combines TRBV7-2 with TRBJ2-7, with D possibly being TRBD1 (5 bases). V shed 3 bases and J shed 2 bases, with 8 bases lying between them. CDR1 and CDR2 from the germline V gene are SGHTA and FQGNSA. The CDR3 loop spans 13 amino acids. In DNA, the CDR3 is TGTGCCAGCAGCTTCGACAGAGCCTACGAGCAGTACTTC. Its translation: CASSFDRAYEQYF.

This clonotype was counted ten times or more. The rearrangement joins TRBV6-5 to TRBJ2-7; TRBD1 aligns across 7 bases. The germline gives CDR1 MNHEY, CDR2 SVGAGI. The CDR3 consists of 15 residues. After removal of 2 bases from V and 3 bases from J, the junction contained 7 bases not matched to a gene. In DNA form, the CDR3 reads TGTGCCAGCAGTTACCTCCCGGGACAGAACTACGAGCAGTACGTC. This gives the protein CASSYLPGQNYEQYV.

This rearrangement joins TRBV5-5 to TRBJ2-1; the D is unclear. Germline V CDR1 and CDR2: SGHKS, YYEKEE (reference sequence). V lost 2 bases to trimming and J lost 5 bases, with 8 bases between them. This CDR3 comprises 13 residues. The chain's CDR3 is CASSFGPDNEQFF. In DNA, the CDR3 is TGTGCCAGCAGCTTCGGACCCGACAATGAGCAGTTCTTC.

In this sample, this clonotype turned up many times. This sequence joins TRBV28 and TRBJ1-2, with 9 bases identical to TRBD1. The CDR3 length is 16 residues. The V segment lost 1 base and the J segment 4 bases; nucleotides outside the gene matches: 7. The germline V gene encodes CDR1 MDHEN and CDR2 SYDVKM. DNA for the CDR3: TGTGCCAGCAGTTTATTGGGACAGGGAGACTTCTATGGCTACACCTTC. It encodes CASSLLGQGDFYGYTF.

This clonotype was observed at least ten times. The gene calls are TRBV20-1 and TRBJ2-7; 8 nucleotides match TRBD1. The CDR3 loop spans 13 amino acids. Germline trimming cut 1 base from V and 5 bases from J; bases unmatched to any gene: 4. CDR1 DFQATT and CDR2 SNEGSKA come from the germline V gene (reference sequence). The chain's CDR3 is CSARGTGPHEQYF. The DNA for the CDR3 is TGCAGTGCTAGAGGGACAGGGCCCCACGAGCAGTACTTC.

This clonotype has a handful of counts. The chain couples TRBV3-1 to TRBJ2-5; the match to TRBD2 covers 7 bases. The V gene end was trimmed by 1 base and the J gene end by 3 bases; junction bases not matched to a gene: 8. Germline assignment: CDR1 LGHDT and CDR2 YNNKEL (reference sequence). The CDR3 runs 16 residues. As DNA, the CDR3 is TGTGCCAGCAGCCAAGGACCAGCGGGACCAGAAGAGACCCAGTACTTC. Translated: CASSQGPAGPEETQYF.

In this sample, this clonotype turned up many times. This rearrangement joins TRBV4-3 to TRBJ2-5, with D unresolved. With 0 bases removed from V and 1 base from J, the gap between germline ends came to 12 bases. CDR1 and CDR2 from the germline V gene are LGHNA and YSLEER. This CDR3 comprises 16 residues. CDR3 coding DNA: TGCGCCAGCAGCCAAGATGCAGGCAGTCTCCAAGAGACCCAGTACTTC. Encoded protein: CASSQDAGSLQETQYF.

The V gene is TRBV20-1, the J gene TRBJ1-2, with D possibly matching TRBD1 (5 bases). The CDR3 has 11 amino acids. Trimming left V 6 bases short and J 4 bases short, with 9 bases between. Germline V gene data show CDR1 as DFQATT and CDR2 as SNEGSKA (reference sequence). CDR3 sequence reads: CSATRGYGYTF. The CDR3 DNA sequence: TGCAGTGCAACAAGGGGCTATGGCTACACCTTC.

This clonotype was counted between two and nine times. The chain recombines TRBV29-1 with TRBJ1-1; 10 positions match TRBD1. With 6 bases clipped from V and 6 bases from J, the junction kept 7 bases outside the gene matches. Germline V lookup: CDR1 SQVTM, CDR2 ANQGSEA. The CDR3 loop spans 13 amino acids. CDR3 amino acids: CSVPDRGKPEAFF. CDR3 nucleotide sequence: TGCAGCGTGCCGGACAGGGGGAAACCTGAAGCTTTCTTT. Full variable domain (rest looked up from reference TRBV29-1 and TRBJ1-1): SAVISQKPSRDICQRGTSLTIQCQVDSQVTMMFWYRQQPGQSLTLIATANQGSEATYESGFVIDKFPISRPNLTFSTLTVSNMSPEDSSIYLCSVPDRGKPEAFFGQGTRLTVV.

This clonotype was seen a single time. The CDR3, as DNA: TGCAGTGCTCGTTGGGGTCGCCGGACAGGGGTCACTGAAGCTTTCTTT. Translating gives CSARWGRRTGVTEAFF. The rearrangement uses TRBV20-1 and TRBJ1-1, with TRBD1 matching 9 bases. Germline CDR1 reads DFQATT; CDR2 reads SNEGSKA (reference sequence). Trimming cost V 5 bases and J 4 bases; bases outside gene matches: 14. The CDR3 is made up of 16 amino acids.

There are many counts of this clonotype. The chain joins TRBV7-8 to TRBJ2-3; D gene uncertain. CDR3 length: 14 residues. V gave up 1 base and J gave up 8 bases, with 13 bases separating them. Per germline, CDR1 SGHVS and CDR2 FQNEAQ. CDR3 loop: CASSLEHQTGTQYF. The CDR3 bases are TGTGCCAGCAGCTTAGAACACCAAACGGGTACGCAGTATTTT.

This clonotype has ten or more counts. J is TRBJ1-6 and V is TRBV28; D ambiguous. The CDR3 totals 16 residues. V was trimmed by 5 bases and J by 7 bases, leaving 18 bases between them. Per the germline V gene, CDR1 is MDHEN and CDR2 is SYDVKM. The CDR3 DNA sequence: TGTGCCAGCAGTGCCCCCTCCCGTCCTATGAATTCACCCCTCCACTTT. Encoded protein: CASSAPSRPMNSPLHF.

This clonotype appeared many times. The CDR3 DNA sequence: TGTGCCAGCGGACGGACACGGAATGAAAAACTGTTTTTT. It encodes CASGRTRNEKLFF. V is TRBV27 and J is TRBJ1-4, with D possibly matching TRBD1 (5 bases). This CDR3 has 13 amino acids. Trimming took off 8 bases at V and 5 bases at J, with 12 bases between the two ends. Germline V gene sequence: CDR1 MNHEY, CDR2 SMNVEV (reference sequence). The variable domain in full, with the rest retrieved from reference TRBV27 and TRBJ1-4, is EAQVTQNPRYLITVTGKKLTVTCSQNMNHEYMSWYRQDPGLGLRQIYYSMNVEVTDKGDVPEGYKVSRKEKRNFPLILESPSPNQTSLYFCASGRTRNEKLFFGSGTQLSVL.

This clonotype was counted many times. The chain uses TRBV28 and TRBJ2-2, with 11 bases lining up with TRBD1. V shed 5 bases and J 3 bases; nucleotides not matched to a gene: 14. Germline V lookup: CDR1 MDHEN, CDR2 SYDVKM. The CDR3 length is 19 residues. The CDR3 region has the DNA TGTGCCAGCAGTGCGGTTGGACAGGGGGCAAGTGGGGACACCGGGGAGCTGTTTTTT. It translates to CASSAVGQGASGDTGELFF.

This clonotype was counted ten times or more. This CDR3 reads CASSQDRFRGGANVLTF. CDR3 bases: TGTGCCAGCAGCCAGGACAGGTTCCGCGGGGGGGCCAACGTCCTGACTTTC. The rearrangement links TRBV3-1 to TRBJ2-6; 7 nucleotides agree with TRBD1. The V gene's germline CDR1 is LGHDT and CDR2 YNNKEL (reference sequence). V lost 3 bases and J lost 4; bases outside the gene matches: 9. This CDR3 spans 17 amino acids.

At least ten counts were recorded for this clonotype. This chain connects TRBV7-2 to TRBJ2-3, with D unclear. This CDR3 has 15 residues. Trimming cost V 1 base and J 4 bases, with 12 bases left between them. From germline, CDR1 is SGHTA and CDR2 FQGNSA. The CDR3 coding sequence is TGTGCCAGCAGCTTAGTCCCTCAGGCGTCAGATACGCAGTATTTT. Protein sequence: CASSLVPQASDTQYF.

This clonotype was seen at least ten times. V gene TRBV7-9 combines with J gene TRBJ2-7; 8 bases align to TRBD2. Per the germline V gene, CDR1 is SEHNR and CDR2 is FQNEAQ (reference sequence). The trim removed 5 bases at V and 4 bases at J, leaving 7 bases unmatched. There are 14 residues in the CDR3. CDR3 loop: CASSPGQRGYEQYF. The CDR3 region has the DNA TGTGCCAGCAGCCCCGGGCAGCGGGGGTACGAGCAGTACTTC.

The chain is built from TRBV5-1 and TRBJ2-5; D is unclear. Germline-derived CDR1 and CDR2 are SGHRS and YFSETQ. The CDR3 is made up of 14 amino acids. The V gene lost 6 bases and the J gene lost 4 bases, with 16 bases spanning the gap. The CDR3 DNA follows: TGCGCCAGCAAACCCAGCGTAGGATCAGAGACCCAGTACTTC. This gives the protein CASKPSVGSETQYF.

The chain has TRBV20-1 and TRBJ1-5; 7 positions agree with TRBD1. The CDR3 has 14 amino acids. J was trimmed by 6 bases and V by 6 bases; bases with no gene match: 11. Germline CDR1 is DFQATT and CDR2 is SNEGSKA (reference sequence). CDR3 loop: CSARSGQEGQPQHF. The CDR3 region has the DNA TGCAGTGCCCGCTCCGGACAGGAGGGTCAGCCCCAGCATTTT.

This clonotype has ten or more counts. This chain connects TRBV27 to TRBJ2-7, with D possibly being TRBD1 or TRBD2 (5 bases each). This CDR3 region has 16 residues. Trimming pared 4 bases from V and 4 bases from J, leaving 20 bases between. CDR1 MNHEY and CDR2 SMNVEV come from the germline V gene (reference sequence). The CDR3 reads CASSWGPAVATYEQYF. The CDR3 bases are TGTGCCAGCAGTTGGGGACCGGCAGTGGCTACTTACGAGCAGTACTTC.

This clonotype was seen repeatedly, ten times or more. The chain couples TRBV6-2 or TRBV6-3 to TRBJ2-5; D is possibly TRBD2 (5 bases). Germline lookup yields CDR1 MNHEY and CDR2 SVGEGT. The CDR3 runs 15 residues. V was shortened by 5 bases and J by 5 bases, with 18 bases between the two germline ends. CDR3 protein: CASSPRISSLETQYF. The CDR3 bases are TGTGCCAGCAGTCCCCGGATTTCTAGCCTTGAGACCCAGTACTTC.

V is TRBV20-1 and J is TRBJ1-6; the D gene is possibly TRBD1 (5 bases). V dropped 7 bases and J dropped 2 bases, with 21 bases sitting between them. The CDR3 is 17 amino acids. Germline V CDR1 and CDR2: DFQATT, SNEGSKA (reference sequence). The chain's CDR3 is CSGGGGGGSPYNSPLHF. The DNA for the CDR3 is TGCAGTGGGGGGGGGGGGGGTGGGAGCCCCTATAATTCACCCCTCCACTTT.